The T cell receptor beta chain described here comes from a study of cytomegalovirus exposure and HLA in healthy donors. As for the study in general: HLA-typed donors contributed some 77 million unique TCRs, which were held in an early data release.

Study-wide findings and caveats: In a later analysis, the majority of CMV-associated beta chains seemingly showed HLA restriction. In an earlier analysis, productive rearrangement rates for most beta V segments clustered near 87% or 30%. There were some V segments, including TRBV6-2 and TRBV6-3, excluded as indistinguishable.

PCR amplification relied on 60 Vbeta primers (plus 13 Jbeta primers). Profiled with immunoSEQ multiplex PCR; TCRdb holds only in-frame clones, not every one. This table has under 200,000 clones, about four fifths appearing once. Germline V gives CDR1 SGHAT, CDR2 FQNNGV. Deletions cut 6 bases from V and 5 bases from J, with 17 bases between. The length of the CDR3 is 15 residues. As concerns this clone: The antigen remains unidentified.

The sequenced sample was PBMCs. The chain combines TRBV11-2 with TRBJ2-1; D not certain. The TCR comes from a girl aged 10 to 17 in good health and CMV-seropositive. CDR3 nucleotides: TGTGCCAGCAGATCCGGAGTATCCCGGAACAATGAGCAGTTCTTC. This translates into CASRSGVSRNNEQFF.